The 2 T cell receptor beta chains given below trace back to one sample, sequenced in a study of high-grade serous ovarian cancer treatment subgroups. The tumor samples were collected prior to definitive surgery or chemotherapy. Some clones are missing from TCRdb's copy, which holds only in-frame ones; the method was immunoSEQ multiplex PCR. This sample carries 4,200 or so clones, over 65% of them seen once, and the ten largest clones take roughly 10%. The sample comprised tumor tissue. The receptor set was obtained from a human donor with high-grade serous ovarian cancer.

The chain carries TRBV10-3 and TRBJ2-1; unclear D gene. V lost 0 bases and J 10 bases, leaving 7 bases between the germline ends. Germline CDR1 reads ENHRY; CDR2 reads SYGVKD. The CDR3 spans 12 residues. CDR3 in amino acids: CAISESPDEQFF. The CDR3 DNA sequence: TGTGCCATCAGTGAGTCGCCCGACGAGCAGTTCTTC.

V is TRBV6-1 and J is TRBJ1-1; D is possibly TRBD1 (5 bases). This CDR3 is 14 amino acids long. V was trimmed by 0 bases and J by 5 bases, leaving 10 bases between them. Germline V gives CDR1 MNHNS, CDR2 SASEGT. The CDR3 sequence: CASSEALRGTEAFF. Here the CDR3 DNA reads TGTGCCAGCAGTGAAGCGCTTCGGGGGACTGAAGCTTTCTTT.